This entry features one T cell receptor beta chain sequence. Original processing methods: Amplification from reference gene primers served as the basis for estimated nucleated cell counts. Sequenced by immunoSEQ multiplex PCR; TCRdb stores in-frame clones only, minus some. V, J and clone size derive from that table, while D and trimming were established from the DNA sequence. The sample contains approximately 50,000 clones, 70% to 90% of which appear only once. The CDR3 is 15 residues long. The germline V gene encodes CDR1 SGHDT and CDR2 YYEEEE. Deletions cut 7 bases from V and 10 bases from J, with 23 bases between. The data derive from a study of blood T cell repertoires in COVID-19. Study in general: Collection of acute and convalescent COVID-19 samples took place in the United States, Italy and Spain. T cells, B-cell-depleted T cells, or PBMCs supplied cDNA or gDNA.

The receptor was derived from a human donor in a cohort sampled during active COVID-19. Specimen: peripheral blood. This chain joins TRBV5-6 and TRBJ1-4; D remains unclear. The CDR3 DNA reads TGTGCCAGCGTCTCGAAAGGTATGGAGGATACAAAACTGTTTTTT. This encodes CASVSKGMEDTKLFF.